This T cell receptor beta chain was obtained from a study of shared clonotypes between healthy human individuals (dated by TCRdb to about 2020). Describing the broader study: The cohort included three men and two women between 18 and 49 years of age. For each donor, CD4 naive and CD4 memory were each run on three plates, CD8 naive on two plates, and CD8 memory on one plate. To estimate repertoire size and how much clonotypes are shared between individuals, the study performed deep sequencing of blood TCR repertoires from about five healthy adults. To increase sequencing depth and limit assay-specific biases, TCR repertoire library preparation and sequencing were carried out by different laboratories using diverse techniques. Per donor, leukapheresis produced somewhere between about 0.85 and 10 billion PBMCs.

What the research found in general, with its limitations: Even with the large sequencing depth, rarefaction of the sorted-subset datasets indicated that sequencing was incomplete. The small number of donors limited the genetic and exposure-history diversity represented. Compared with non-shared clonotypes, the clonotypes found in all four sorted-subset donors had higher generation probabilities. Across a handful of donors, around 5% of naive CD4, roughly 3.8% of naive CD8, about 2.3% of memory CD4, and under 0.45% of memory CD8 clonotypes were shared. Sampling was restricted to blood, and TCR repertoires in tissues likely differ from the TCR repertoires found in blood. Naive subsets generally had larger estimated clonotype richness than memory subsets did. Pairwise subsampling led to the expectation that sequencing depth would affect the degree of clonotype sharing among donors.

Only one count was recorded for this clone. What antigen it recognizes has not been identified. The sample holds no much larger clone one base away, and base qualities are not on file. There are 16 amino acids in the CDR3, from cysteine to phenylalanine inclusive. CDR3 DNA is the only sequence kept; it has 48 bases, read in frame from the first base. For CDR1 and CDR2, the germline V gene lists SGHDT and YYEEEE. Trimmed from V: 4 bases; trimmed from J: 5 bases; junction bases lacking a gene match: 9. Healthy HIV-negative adults with no recently reported acute infections or vaccinations were included as donors. All donors were Caucasian adults living in Nashville, Tennessee, USA. Magnetic negative selection was used to enrich CD4+ T cells, after which naive cells were positively selected on CD45RA and the negative fraction became the memory subset. Blood was collected by leukapheresis, and PBMCs were isolated by Ficoll-Histopaque density gradient centrifugation and then cryopreserved in liquid nitrogen vapor phase. Analytical flow cytometry was used to check the purity and quantity of each magnetically sorted T cell population. Genomic DNA was isolated from every sorted fraction and measured by UV absorbance on a Nanodrop 2000c.

TCR CDR3 regions were amplified from genomic DNA by multiplex PCR using the deep immunoSEQ assay. Extracted genomic DNA from each cell subset was spread evenly across all wells of several immunoSEQ 96-well plates, with each plate serving as a replicate. For sorted subsets, roughly 200 ng of genomic DNA, equivalent to tens of thousands of T cell genomes, went into each replicate PCR. Purified libraries were measured with a Qubit 3.0 fluorometer, size-checked on a Bioanalyzer 2100, and measured again with the KAPA Library Quantification kit. A separate single-read 150-cycle Illumina NextSeq 550 flow cell was used to sequence each immunoSEQ 96-well plate. For the original study's pipeline: Because only junctional sequences without quality scores were contained in the immunoSEQ output, filtering matching that applied to full-length reads could not be performed. To assign V/J genes and CDR3, sequences were annotated using PyIR, a Python wrapper for IgBLAST v1.9, with IMGT germline references. Reads were removed for weak V/J assignments (E-value above 1e-6), missing CDR3, stop codons, out-of-frame junctions, or ambiguous translated residues. V3J clonotypes were defined by identical inferred V gene, J gene, and CDR3 amino acid sequence. To compute the percentage overlap between repertoires, the number of shared unique clonotypes was divided by the size of the smaller repertoire. Richness of each repertoire was evaluated using RTK rarefaction, the Chao1 estimator, and Recon v2.1 estimates of unobserved clonotypes. Generation probabilities for all TCRbeta clonotypes obtained by the gDNA method from several donors were computed using OLGA. The source is immuneACCESS, and TCRdb retained only in-frame sequences with V and J called. Part of the clones is not carried over; for the studies checked, unresolved V genes explain less than half of this, and the remainder is unexplained. V, J and clone size reflect that table, while D and trimming were determined from the DNA. This sample gives 2.3 million or so clones in total; about 92% of them show up just once. Approximately 0.4% of the sample is taken by the ten largest.

The TCR was taken from a man aged 18-30 years in good health. Some clones in this sample may be carry-over from other donors' samples. Sequenced sample: naive CD4+ T cells from PBMCs. This sample's cell subset or site label indicates: CD45RA+ positively selected. The chain is encoded by TRBV5-6 joined to TRBJ2-1; 10 junctional bases match TRBD2. The CDR3 reads CASSPNFGLADNEQFF. The nucleotides are TGTGCCAGCAGCCCGAACTTTGGACTAGCGGACAATGAGCAGTTCTTC.